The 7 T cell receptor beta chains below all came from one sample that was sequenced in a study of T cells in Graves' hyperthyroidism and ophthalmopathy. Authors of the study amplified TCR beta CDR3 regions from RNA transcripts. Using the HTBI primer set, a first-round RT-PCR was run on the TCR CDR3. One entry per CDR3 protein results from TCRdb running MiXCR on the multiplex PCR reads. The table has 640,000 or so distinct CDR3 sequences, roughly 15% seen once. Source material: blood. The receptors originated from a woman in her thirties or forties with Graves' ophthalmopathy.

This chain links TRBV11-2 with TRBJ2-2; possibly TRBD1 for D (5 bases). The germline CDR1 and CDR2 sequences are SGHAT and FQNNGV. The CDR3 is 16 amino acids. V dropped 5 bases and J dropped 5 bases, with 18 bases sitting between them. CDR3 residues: CASSDLGPRETGELFF. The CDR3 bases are TGTGCCAGCAGCGACTTGGGGCCCAGAGAGACCGGGGAGCTGTTTTTT.

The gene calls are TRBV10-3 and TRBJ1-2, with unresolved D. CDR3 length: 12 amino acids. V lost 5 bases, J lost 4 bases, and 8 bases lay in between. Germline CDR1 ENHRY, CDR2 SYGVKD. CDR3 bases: TGTGCCATCAGTCCGGGATTCTATGGCTACACCTTC. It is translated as CAISPGFYGYTF.

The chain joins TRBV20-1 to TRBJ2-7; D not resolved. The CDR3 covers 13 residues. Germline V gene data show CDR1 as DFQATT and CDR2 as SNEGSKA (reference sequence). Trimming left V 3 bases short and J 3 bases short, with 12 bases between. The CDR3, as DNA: TGCAGTGCTAGTCCCAGGCAGGACTACGAGCAGTACTTC. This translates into CSASPRQDYEQYF.

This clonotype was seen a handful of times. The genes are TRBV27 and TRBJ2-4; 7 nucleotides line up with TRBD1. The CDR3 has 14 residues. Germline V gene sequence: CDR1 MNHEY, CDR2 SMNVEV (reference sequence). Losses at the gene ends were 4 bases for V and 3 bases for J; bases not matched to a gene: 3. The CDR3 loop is CASSSTGRKNIQYF. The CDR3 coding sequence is TGTGCCAGCAGTTCGACAGGGCGCAAAAACATTCAGTACTTC.

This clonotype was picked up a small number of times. CDR3 bases: TGTGCCAGCAGCCGAACGGGAACGACAGGGGAGCAGTACTTC. Translated: CASSRTGTTGEQYF. The J gene is TRBJ2-7, the V gene TRBV3-1; 7 bases map to TRBD1. V lost 4 bases and J lost 7; bases outside the gene matches: 10. CDR1 and CDR2 (germline): LGHDT, YNNKEL (reference sequence). This CDR3 is built from 14 residues.

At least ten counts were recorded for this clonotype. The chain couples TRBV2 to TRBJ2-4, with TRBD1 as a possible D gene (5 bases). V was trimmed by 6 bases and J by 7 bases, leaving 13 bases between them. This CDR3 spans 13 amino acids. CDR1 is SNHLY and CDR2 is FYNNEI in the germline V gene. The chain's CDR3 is CASRVGAGNIQYF. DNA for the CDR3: TGTGCCAGCAGGGTTGGGGCCGGGAACATTCAGTACTTC.

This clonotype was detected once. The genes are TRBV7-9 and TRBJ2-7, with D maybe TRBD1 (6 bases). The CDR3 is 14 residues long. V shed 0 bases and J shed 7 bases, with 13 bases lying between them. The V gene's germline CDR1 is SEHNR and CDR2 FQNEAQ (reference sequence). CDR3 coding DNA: TGTGCCAGCAGCTTAGCGGCAGGGGTTGGGGAGCAGTACTTC. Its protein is CASSLAAGVGEQYF.